The 2 T cell receptor beta chains below all came from one sample that was sequenced in a study of OX40 agonist ivuxolimab in advanced cancers. Assay: immunoSEQ multiplex PCR; the TCRdb copy retains only in-frame clones and omits some. The repertoire holds 13,000 to 15,000 clones, with about 78% as singletons. The sequencing here drew on CD4+ or CD8+ T cells sorted from blood, taken in a trial of the OX40 agonist ivuxolimab. Every receptor here comes from an adult with an advanced solid tumor such as melanoma, head and neck, liver or kidney cancer.

The chain recombines TRBV9 with TRBJ1-6; D is unresolved. The CDR3 loop spans 16 amino acids. CDR1 SGDLS and CDR2 YYNGEE come from the germline V gene. The V and J ends lost 3 bases and 0 bases respectively, with 10 bases between them. CDR3 DNA: TGTGCCAGCAGCGCCATGGGAGTCTCCTATAATTCACCCCTCCACTTT. Its protein is CASSAMGVSYNSPLHF.

In its sample, this clone was seen a few times. V is TRBV4-2 and J is TRBJ2-5; 11 bases are a match to TRBD2. The CDR3 totals 18 residues. The ends lost 0 bases at V and 5 bases at J; junction bases unmatched: 11. The germline CDR1 and CDR2 sequences are LGHNA and YNFKEQ. Here the CDR3 reads CASSQDGPASGGWETQYF. CDR3 nucleotide sequence: TGTGCCAGCAGCCAAGATGGTCCGGCTAGCGGGGGGTGGGAGACCCAGTACTTC.